Ten or more counts support the clone carrying this T cell receptor beta chain. Its antigen is as yet unknown. The data are from a study of blood T cells in healthy people across ages. Notes on the study in general: There were more naive CD4+ cells and higher diversity in long-lived donors than in aged donors. Donor CMV status, an unknown factor, possibly confounded changes in expanded clonotypes.

Donor samples were obtained from healthy Caucasian individuals from Russia, aged about 6 to 95. Each sample used at least 6 million PBMCs. A second PCR of about 7 to 11 cycles used a sample-barcoded 5' primer and a J-beta primer mix. TCRdb reanalysed the 5' RACE reads using MiXCR and keeps one entry per CDR3 protein. This table has some 700,000 distinct CDR3 sequences, 22% appearing once. The sequenced sample consisted of blood. This TCR derives from a man between 65 and 85 years old in good health.

The CDR3 is CSAGDLPDTQYF. The CDR3 nucleotides are TGCAGCGCCGGGGACCTCCCTGATACGCAGTATTTT. The chain recombines TRBV29-1 with TRBJ2-3, with D possibly being TRBD1 or TRBD2 (5 bases each). Germline V lookup: CDR1 SQVTM, CDR2 ANQGSEA. Between the trimmed V and J ends, which lost 7 bases and 6 bases, there was a span of 14 bases. CDR3 length: 12 residues.